This T cell receptor (beta chain) was sequenced during a study of shared clonotypes between healthy human individuals. This CDR3 contains 14 residues. V dropped 5 bases and J dropped 5 bases, with 15 bases sitting between them. Germline V gene sequence: CDR1 MNHEY, CDR2 SVGAGI. TCRdb keeps only in-frame clones here, not all; method: immunoSEQ multiplex PCR. The sample gives millions of clones, roughly 96% of which show up once; 0.1% to 0.15% is in the top ten. The sequenced material came from naive CD4+ T cells sorted from blood. The subset: CD45RA+ positively selected. This clonotype originated in a man aged 18 to 30 in good health. The rearrangement joins TRBV6-5 to TRBJ1-1; tentatively, D is TRBD1 (5 bases). The CDR3 sequence is CASSPPGGGTEAFF. The CDR3 DNA reads as TGTGCCAGCAGTCCTCCCGGGGGAGGGACTGAAGCTTTCTTT.